The following is a TCR beta chain sequence with its context. The data derive from a study of patients and donors after allogeneic stem cell transplantation. V gave up 4 bases and J gave up 4 bases, with 13 bases separating them. CDR1 and CDR2 (germline): GTSNPN, SVGIG (reference sequence). This CDR3 is built from 13 residues. TCRdb re-called the RT-PCR reads through MiXCR, storing one row per CDR3 protein. The sample carries some 960,000 distinct CDR3 sequences, roughly 17% recorded once. The V call is TRBV30, the J call TRBJ1-1; D uncertain. What was sequenced was blood, either unsorted or a sorted T cell fraction (not recorded which). This receptor was obtained from a human donor who was either an allogeneic HSCT recipient or a stem cell or donor lymphocyte infusion donor (not recorded which). It is not recorded whose cells these are; they may come from a transplant donor. In DNA form, the CDR3 reads TGTGCCTGGACCGGCCGGTCTAGCACTGAAGCTTTCTTT. It yields the protein CAWTGRSSTEAFF.